This entry concerns a single T cell receptor beta chain. Its antigen remains unidentified. No clone much larger than this one lies a single base away; base qualities are absent. Libraries were made using the immunoSEQ multiplex PCR assay. In the original analysis: A statistical classification framework was built to diagnose cytomegalovirus status from the catalog of TCR beta chain sequences. TCRdb holds this immuneACCESS table with in-frame rearrangements only. Some clones are missing; in checked studies, unresolved V genes explain under half, and the rest has no known cause. V and J calls and clone size follow that table, whereas D and trimming were derived from the DNA. For this sample the table gives over 90,000 clones, of which about 95% were detected only once. The top ten constitute 0.89% of the sample. CDR1 SEHNR and CDR2 FQNEAQ were looked up in the germline V gene (reference sequence). The CDR3 numbers 15 residues from cysteine through phenylalanine. The kept DNA is CDR3 alone, 45 bases in frame from the first base. V drops 2 bases and J drops 0 bases, leaving 11 bases in between.

The donors were included in the validation cohort of approximately 120 subjects, a group kept apart from the roughly 680-subject first cohort. This record comes from a study of cytomegalovirus exposure and HLA in healthy donors (TCRdb year 2017). Some background on the complete study: According to a later analysis, the 120 or so validation repertoires were produced on the same platform as the 666 repertoires of the first cohort. The study aimed to test whether cataloging public T cell receptors could reveal signatures of past pathogen exposure. A separate validation cohort of roughly 130 different subjects was used in addition to the approximately 640-subject first cohort. The study combined high-throughput TCR immunosequencing, statistical association of individual TCRs with disease status, and machine learning to predict cytomegalovirus infection status.

The research as a whole found: Subsequent analysis determined that TCRs grouped into clusters in the first cohort also showed a tendency toward co-occurrence across the 90 to 150 validation repertoires, and roughly 94% of cluster scores exceeded 0. A later analysis had no HLA typing for the validation cohort, so co-occurrence there was scored across all 130 or so repertoires. The study gave a list of over 150 TCR beta chains associated with cytomegalovirus. Most TCR sequences were seen in very few donors, while some public TCRs were found in many individuals. It was suggested by the authors that the approach could potentially be generalized to other disease states and immunological phenotypes. In both the original and validation cohorts, the classifier was reported to diagnose cytomegalovirus status with high specificity and sensitivity. A few of the identified cytomegalovirus-associated TCR beta chains were confirmed in vitro to be specific for cytomegalovirus antigens.

Sequencing was done on a sample of PBMCs. This receptor was identified in a woman aged 18-29 years in good health and CMV-seronegative. The V and J segments used are TRBV7-9 and TRBJ2-7, with no confident D gene call. The sequenced DNA is TGTGCCAGCAGCTTATCCGAAGCAAGCTCCTACGAGCAGTACTTC. It translates to CASSLSEASSYEQYF.